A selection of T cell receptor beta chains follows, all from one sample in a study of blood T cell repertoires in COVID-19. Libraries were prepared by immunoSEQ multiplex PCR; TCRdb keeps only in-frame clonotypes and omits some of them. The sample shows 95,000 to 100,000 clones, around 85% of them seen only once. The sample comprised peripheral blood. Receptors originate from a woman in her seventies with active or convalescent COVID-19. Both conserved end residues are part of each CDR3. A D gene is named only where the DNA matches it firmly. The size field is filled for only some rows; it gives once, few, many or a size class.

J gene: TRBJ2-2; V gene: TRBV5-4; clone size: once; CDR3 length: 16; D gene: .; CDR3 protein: CASSLGLHGNTGELFF; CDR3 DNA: TGTGCCAGCAGCTTGGGCTTACATGGGAACACCGGGGAGCTGTTTTTT
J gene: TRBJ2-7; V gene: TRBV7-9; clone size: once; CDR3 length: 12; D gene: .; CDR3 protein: CASRRDSHEQYF; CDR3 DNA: TGTGCCAGCAGACGCGACAGCCACGAGCAGTACTTC
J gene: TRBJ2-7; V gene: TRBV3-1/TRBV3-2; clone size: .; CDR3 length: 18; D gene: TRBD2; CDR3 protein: CASSLTPLAGGPIYEQYF; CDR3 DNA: TGTGCCAGCAGCCTTACCCCCTTAGCGGGAGGGCCGATATACGAGCAGTACTTC
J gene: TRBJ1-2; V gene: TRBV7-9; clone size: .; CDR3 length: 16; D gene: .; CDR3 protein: CASSLVRQGGNYGYTF; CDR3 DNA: TGTGCCAGCAGCTTAGTGAGGCAGGGTGGTAACTATGGCTACACCTTC
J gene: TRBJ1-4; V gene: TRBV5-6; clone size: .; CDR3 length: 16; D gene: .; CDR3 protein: CASSLAGSGLNEKLFF; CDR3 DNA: TGTGCCAGCAGCTTGGCTGGGAGTGGGCTCAATGAAAAACTGTTTTTT
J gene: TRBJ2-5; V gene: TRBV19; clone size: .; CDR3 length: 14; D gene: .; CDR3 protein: CASRLTGRMETQYF; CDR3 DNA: TGTGCCAGTAGACTTACCGGGAGAATGGAGACCCAGTACTTC
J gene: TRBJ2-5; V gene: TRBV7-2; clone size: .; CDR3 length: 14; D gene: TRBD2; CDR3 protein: CASSLGREEETQYF; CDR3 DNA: TGTGCCAGCAGCTTAGGCCGGGAGGAAGAGACCCAGTACTTC
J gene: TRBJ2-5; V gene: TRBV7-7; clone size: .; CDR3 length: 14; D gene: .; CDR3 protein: CASSLDGGIETQYF; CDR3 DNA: TGTGCTAGCAGCTTAGATGGGGGGATAGAGACCCAGTACTTC
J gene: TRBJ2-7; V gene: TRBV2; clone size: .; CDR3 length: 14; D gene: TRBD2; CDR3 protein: CASSGGLSGGKQYF; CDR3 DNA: TGTGCCAGCAGTGGCGGTCTTTCGGGGGGGAAGCAGTACTTC
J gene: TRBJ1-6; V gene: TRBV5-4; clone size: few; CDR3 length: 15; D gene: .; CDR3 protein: CASGSQGSYNSPLHF; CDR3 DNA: TGTGCCAGCGGTTCCCAGGGGTCCTATAATTCACCCCTCCACTTT
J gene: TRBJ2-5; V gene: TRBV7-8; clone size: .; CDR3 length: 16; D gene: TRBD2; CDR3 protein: CASSLGTSGRSETQYF; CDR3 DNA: TGTGCCAGCAGCTTGGGGACTAGCGGGAGATCAGAGACCCAGTACTTC
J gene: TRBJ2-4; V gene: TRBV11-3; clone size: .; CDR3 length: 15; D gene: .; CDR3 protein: CASSLAAGAKNIQYF; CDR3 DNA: TGTGCCAGCAGCTTAGCTGCAGGTGCCAAAAACATTCAGTACTTC
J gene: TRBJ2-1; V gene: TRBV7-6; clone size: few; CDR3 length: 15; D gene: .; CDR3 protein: CASSLDGGAVNEQFF; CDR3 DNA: TGTGCCAGCAGCTTAGATGGGGGGGCCGTCAATGAGCAGTTCTTC
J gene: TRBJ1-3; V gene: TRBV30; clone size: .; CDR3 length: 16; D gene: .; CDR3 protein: CAWSGLSLTSGNTIYF; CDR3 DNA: TGTGCCTGGAGCGGACTGTCGTTAACGTCTGGAAACACCATATATTTT
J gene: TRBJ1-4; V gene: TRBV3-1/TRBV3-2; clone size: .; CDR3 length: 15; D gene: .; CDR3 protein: CASSQESPVSEKLFF; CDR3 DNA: TGTGCCAGCAGCCAAGAAAGCCCGGTTAGCGAAAAACTGTTTTTT
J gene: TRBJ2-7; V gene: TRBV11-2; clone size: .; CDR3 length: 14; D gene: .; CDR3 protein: CASSLDTGLYEQYF; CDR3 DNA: TGTGCCAGCAGCTTAGATACAGGGCTGTACGAGCAGTACTTC
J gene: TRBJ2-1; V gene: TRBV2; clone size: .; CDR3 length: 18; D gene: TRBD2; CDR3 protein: CASSEGAASGRSYNEQFF; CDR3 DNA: TGTGCCAGCAGTGAAGGTGCGGCTAGCGGGAGGTCCTACAATGAGCAGTTCTTC
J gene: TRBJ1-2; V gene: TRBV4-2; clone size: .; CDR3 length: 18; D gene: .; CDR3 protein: CASSQDMEVGSPFYGYTF; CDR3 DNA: TGTGCCAGCAGCCAAGATATGGAGGTGGGCAGTCCTTTCTATGGCTACACCTTC
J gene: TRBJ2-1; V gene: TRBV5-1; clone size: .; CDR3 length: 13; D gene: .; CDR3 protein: CASSFSGGDEQFF; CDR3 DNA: TGCGCCAGCAGCTTTAGCGGAGGGGATGAGCAGTTCTTC
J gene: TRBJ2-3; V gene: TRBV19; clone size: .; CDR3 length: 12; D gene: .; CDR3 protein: CASSPSTDTQYF; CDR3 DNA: TGTGCCAGTAGTCCTAGCACAGATACGCAGTATTTT
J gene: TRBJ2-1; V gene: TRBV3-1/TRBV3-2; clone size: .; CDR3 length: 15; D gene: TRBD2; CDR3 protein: CASSPTSGRNPEQFF; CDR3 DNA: TGTGCCAGCAGCCCTACTAGCGGGAGAAACCCTGAGCAGTTCTTC
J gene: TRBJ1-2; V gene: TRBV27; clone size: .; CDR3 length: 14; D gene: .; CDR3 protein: CASSLGARDYGYTF; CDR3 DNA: TGTGCCAGCAGTTTAGGGGCTCGGGACTATGGCTACACCTTC
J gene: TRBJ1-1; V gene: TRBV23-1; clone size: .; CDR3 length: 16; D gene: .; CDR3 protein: CASSQSRGGEHTEAFF; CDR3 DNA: TGCGCCAGCAGTCAATCAAGGGGCGGGGAACACACTGAAGCTTTCTTT
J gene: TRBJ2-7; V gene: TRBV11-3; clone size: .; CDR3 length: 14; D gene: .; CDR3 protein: CASSLGGPTREQYF; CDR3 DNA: TGTGCCAGCAGCTTAGGCGGTCCCACGCGGGAGCAGTACTTC
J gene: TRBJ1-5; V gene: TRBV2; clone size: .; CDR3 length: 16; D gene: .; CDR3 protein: CASSLGPGGFNQPQHF; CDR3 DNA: TGTGCCAGCAGTTTGGGACCTGGGGGGTTCAATCAGCCCCAGCATTTT
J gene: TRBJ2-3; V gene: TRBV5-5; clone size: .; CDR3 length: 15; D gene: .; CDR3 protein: CASSLNPQGGDTQYF; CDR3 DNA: TGTGCCAGCAGCTTGAATCCACAGGGTGGGGATACGCAGTATTTT
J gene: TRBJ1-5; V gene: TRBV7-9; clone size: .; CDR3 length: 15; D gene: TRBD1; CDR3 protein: CASSLGDRESFAQHF; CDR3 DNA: TGTGCCAGCAGCTTAGGCGACAGGGAATCTTTCGCCCAGCATTTT